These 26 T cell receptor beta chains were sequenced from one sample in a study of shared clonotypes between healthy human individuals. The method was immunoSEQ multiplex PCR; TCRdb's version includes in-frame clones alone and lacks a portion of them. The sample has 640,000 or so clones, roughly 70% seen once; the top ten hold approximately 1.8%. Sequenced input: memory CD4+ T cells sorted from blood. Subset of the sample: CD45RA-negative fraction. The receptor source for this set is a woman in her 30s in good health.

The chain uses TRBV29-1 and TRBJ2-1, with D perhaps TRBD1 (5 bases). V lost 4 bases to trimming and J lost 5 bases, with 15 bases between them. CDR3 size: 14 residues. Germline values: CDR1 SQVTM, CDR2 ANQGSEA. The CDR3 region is CSVAVQGVHNEQFF. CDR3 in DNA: TGCAGCGTTGCTGTTCAGGGTGTCCACAATGAGCAGTTCTTC.

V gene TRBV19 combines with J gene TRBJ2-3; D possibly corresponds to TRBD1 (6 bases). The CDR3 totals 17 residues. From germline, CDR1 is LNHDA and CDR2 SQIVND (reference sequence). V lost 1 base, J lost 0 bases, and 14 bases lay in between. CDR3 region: CASSIVGASSSTDTQYF. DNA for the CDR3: TGTGCCAGTAGTATAGTGGGGGCTAGCTCGAGCACAGATACGCAGTATTTT.

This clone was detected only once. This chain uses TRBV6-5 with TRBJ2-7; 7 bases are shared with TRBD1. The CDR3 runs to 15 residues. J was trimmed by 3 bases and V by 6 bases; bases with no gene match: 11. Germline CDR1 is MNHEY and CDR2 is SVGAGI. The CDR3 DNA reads TGTGCCAGCAGGCCCGATGGTTACAGGGGCTACGAGCAGTACTTC. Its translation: CASRPDGYRGYEQYF.

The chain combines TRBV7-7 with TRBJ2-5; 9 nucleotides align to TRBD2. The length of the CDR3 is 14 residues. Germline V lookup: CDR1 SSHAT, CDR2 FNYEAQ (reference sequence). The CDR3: CASSGLALGETQYF. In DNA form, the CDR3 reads TGTGCGAGCTCGGGACTAGCCCTAGGGGAGACCCAGTACTTC.

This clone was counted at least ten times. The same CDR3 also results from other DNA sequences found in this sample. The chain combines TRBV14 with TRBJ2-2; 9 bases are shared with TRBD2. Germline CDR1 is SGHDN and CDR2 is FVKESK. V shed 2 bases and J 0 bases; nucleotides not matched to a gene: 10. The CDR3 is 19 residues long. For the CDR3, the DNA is TGTGCCAGCAGCCAACCCAGGCCTGGGACTAGCCCGAACACCGGGGAGCTGTTTTTT. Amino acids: CASSQPRPGTSPNTGELFF.

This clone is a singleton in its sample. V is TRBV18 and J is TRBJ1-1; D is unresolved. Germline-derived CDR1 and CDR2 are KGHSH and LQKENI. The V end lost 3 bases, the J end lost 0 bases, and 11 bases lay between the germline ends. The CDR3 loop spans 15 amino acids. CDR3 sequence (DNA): TGTGCCAGCTCACCGTTAGAGGCCATGAACACTGAAGCTTTCTTT. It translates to CASSPLEAMNTEAFF. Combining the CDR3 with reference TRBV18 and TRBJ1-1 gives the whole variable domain NAGVMQNPRHLVRRRGQEARLRCSPMKGHSHVYWYRQLPEEGLKFMVYLQKENIIDESGMPKERFSAEFPKEGPSILRIQQVVRGDSAAYFCASSPLEAMNTEAFFGQGTRLTVV.

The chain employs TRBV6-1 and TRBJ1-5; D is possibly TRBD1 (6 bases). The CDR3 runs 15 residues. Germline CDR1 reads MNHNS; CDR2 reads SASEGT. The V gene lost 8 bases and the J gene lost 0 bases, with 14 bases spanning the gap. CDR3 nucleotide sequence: TGTGCCAGCGGGGGACACGGGTTTAGCAATCAGCCCCAGCATTTT. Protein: CASGGHGFSNQPQHF.

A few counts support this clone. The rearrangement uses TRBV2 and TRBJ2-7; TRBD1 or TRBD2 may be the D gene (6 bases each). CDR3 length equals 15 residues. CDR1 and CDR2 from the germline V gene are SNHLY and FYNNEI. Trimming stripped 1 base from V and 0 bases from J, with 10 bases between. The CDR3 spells CASSEGGTLSYEQYF. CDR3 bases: TGTGCCAGCAGTGAAGGCGGGACACTCTCCTACGAGCAGTACTTC.

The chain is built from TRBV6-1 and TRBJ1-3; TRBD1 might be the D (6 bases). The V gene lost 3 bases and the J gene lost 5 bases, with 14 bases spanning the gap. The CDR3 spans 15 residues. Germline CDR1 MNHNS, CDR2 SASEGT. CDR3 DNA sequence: TGTGCCAGCAGTGAGTTGGACAGACCAAGAAACACCATATATTTT. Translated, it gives CASSELDRPRNTIYF.

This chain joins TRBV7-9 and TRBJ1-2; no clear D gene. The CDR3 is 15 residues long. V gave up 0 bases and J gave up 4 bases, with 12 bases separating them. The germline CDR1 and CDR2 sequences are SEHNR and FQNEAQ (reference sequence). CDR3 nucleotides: TGTGCCAGCAGCTTAGCTGAGAGCCCCAGCTATGGCTACACCTTC. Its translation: CASSLAESPSYGYTF. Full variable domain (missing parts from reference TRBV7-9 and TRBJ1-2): DTGVSQNPRHKITKRGQNVTFRCDPISEHNRLYWYRQTLGQGPEFLTYFQNEAQLEKSRLLSDRFSAERPKGSFSTLEIQRTEQGDSAMYLCASSLAESPSYGYTFGSGTRLTVV.

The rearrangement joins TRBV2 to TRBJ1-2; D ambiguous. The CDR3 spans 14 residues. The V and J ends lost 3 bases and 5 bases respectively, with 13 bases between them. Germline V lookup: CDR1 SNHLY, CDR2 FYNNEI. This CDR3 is CASSDLGAGYGYTF. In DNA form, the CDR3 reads TGTGCCAGCAGTGATTTAGGAGCTGGGTATGGCTACACCTTC.

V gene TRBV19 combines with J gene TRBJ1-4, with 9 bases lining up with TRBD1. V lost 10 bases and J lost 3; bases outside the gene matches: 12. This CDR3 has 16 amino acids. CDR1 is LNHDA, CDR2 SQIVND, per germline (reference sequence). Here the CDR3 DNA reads TGTGCCACGCACAGGGGGCGGACTTCAGCTAATGAAAAACTGTTTTTT. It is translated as CATHRGRTSANEKLFF.

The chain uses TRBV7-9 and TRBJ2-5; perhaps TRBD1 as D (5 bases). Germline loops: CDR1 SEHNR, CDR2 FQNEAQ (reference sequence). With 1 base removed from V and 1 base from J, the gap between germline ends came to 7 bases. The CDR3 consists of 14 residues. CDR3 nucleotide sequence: TGTGCCAGCAGCTTAGGACAGAGCCAAGAGACCCAGTACTTC. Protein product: CASSLGQSQETQYF.

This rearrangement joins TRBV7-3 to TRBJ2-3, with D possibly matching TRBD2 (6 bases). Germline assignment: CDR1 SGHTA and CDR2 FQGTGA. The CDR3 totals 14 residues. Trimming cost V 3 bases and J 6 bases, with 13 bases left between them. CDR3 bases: TGTGCCAGCAGCTTCCACGGGAGCGGGGATACGCAGTATTTT. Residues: CASSFHGSGDTQYF.

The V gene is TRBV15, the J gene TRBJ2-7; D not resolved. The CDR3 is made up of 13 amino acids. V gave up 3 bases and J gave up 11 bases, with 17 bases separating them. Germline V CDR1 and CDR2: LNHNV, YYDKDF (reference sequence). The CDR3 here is CATSSADQRAEYF. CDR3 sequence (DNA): TGTGCCACCAGCAGTGCAGACCAGCGCGCAGAGTACTTC.

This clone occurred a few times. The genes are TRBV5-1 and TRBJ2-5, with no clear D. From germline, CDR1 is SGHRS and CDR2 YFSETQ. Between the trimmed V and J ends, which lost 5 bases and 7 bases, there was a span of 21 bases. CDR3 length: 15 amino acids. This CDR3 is CASRNRSSAKGTQYF. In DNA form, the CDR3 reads TGCGCCAGCAGAAACCGTTCCTCCGCCAAAGGGACCCAGTACTTC.

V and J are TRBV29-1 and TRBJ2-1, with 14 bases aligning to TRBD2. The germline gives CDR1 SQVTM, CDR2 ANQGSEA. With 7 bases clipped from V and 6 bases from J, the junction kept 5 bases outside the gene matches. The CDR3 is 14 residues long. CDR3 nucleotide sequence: TGCAGCGCCCTAGGACTAGCGGGAGGCAATGAGCAGTTCTTC. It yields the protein CSALGLAGGNEQFF.

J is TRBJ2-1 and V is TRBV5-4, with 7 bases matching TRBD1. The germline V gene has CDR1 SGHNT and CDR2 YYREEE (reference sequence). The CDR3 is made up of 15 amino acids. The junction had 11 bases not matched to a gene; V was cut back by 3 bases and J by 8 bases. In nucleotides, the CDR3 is TGTGCCAGCAGCTACGACAGGGCCGGTTCGTATGAGCAGTTCTTC. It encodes CASSYDRAGSYEQFF.

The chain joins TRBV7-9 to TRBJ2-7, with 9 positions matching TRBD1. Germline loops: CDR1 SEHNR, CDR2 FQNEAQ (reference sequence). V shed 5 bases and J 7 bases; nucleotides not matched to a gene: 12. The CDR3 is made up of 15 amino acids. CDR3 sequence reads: CASSKTGTGTGEQYF. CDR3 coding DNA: TGTGCCAGCAGCAAGACCGGGACAGGGACAGGAGAGCAGTACTTC.

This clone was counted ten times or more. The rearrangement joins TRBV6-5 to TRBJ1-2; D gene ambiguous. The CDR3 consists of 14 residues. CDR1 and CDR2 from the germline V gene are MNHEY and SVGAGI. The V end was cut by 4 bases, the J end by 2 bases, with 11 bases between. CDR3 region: CASSSTPRNYGYTF. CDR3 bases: TGTGCCAGCAGTTCAACACCGAGAAACTATGGCTACACCTTC.

Here the CDR3 reads CASSLALNQPQHF. In nucleotides, the CDR3 is TGTGCCAGCAGCCTGGCCTTAAATCAGCCCCAGCATTTT. The genes are TRBV11-1 and TRBJ1-5, with no clear D. Trimming took 5 bases from V and 4 from J, leaving 9 bases between them. The CDR3 totals 13 residues. Germline CDR1 SGHAT, CDR2 FQDESV (reference sequence).

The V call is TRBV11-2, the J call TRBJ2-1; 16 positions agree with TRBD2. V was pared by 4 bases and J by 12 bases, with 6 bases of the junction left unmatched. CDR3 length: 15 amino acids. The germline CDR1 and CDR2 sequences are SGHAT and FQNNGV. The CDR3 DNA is TGTGCCAGCAGCTCGGGACTAGCGGGAGGGAGTGGGCAGTTCTTC. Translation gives CASSSGLAGGSGQFF.

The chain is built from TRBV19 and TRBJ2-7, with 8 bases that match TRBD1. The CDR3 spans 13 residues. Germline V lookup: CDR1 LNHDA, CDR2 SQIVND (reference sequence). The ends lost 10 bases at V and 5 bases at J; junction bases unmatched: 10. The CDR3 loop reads CATAGQAVHEQYF. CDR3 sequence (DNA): TGTGCCACCGCGGGACAGGCAGTACACGAGCAGTACTTC.

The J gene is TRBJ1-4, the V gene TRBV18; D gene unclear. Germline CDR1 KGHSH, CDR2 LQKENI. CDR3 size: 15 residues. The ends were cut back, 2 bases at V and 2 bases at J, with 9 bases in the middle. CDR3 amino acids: CASSPSVSTNEKLFF. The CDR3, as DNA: TGTGCCAGCTCACCAAGTGTGTCCACTAATGAAAAACTGTTTTTT.

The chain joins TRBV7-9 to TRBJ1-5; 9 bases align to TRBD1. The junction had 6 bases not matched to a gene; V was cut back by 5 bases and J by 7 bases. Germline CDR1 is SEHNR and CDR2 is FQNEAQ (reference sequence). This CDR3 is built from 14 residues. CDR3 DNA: TGTGCCAGCAGCCTGGACAGGGGTGGACAGCCCCAGCATTTT. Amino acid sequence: CASSLDRGGQPQHF.

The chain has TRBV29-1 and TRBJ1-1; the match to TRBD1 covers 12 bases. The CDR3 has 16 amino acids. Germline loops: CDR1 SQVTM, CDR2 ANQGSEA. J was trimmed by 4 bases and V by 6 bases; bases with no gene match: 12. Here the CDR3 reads CSVSVGTGGLVTEAFF. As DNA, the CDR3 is TGCAGCGTATCCGTGGGGACAGGGGGCCTTGTCACTGAAGCTTTCTTT.